Sequencing of this T cell receptor (beta chain) was carried out in a study of patients and donors after allogeneic stem cell transplantation. TCRdb itself ran the RT-PCR reads through MiXCR, one entry per CDR3 protein. The sample yields approximately 140,000 distinct CDR3 sequences, about two fifths seen once. V lost 6 bases and J lost 0, with 18 bases in between. The CDR3 consists of 17 residues. This chain uses TRBV12-3 or TRBV12-4 with TRBJ1-3; possibly TRBD1 for D (5 bases). This sequence was found in a human donor who was either an allogeneic HSCT recipient or a stem cell or donor lymphocyte infusion donor (not recorded which). It is not recorded whose cells these are; they may come from a transplant donor. The sample taken for sequencing was blood, either unsorted or a sorted T cell fraction (not recorded which). CDR3 sequence reads: CASSFAQDPSSGNTIYF. In DNA form, the CDR3 reads TGTGCCAGCAGCTTCGCACAGGACCCATCCTCTGGAAACACCATATATTTT.